The clone carrying this TCR beta chain has just a few counts. Its antigen is unidentified. The data belong to a study of T cells after yellow fever vaccination. Study-wide findings and caveats: After the booster, about 95% of CD4 and approximately 87% of CD8 primary-response clones were re-detected. Clonotype sharing between CD4 and CD8 compartments was small. Abundant clonotypes from the bulk population could get into FACS-sorted repertoires as contaminants.

This CDR3 has 15 amino acids. V lost 8 bases and J lost 2; bases outside the gene matches: 6. From germline, CDR1 is SGHTA and CDR2 FQGNSA. Template-switching 5'RACE yielded the TCR cDNA; a universal primer site and UMIs were added in the process. Via MiXCR, TCRdb re-called the 5' RACE reads, giving one row per CDR3 protein. The profile shows approximately 300,000 distinct CDR3 sequences, 10% to 15% of them singletons. The sequence came from a man younger than 40 who received the YFV17D yellow fever vaccine. The chain links TRBV7-2 to TRBJ2-3; 11 bases line up with TRBD2. Source: CD4+ T cells sorted from PBMCs, taken 45 days after the yellow fever booster vaccination. The CDR3 is CASRGTSGFTDTQYF. CDR3 DNA sequence: TGTGCCAGCCGCGGGACTAGCGGTTTCACAGATACGCAGTATTTT.